This T cell receptor beta chain was found in a study of technical replicates of blood from a few donors. Germline trimming cut 5 bases from V and 8 bases from J; bases unmatched to any gene: 22. The CDR3 is 20 amino acids. From germline, CDR1 is LGHNT and CDR2 FRNRAP. Produced via immunoSEQ multiplex PCR; TCRdb's table is partial and in-frame only. In the table there are about 69,000 clones, approximately 89% of which are singletons. The material sequenced was PBMCs. This chain connects TRBV12-5 to TRBJ2-1; the match to TRBD2 covers 12 bases. The sequence was obtained from a human donor in good health. Some clones in this sample may be carry-over from other donors' samples. This CDR3 is CASGRRRLAGESLPEDEQFF. CDR3 sequence (DNA): TGTGCTAGTGGTAGACGGCGACTAGCGGGAGAGTCCCTACCGGAGGATGAGCAGTTCTTC.